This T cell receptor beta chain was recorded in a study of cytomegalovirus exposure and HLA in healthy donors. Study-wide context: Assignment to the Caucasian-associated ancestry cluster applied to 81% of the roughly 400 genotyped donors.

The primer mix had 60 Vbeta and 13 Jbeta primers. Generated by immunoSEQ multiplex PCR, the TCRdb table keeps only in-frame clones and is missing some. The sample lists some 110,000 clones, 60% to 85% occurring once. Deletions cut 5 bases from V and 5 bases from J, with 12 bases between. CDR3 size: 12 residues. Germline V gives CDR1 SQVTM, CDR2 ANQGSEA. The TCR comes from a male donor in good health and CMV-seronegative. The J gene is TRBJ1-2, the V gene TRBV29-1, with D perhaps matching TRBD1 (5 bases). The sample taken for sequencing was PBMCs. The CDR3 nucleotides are TGCAGCGTTATGACAGTTACTTATGGCTACACCTTC. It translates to CSVMTVTYGYTF.